A single sample is the source of the 4 T cell receptor beta chains below, sequenced in a study of blood T cells in healthy people across ages. The authors ran a second PCR of roughly 6 to 12 cycles using a sample-barcoded 5' primer and a J-beta primer mix. One entry per CDR3 protein results from TCRdb running MiXCR on the 5' RACE reads. The sample consists of about 1.6 million distinct CDR3 sequences, roughly 32% of them appearing once. Sample: blood. The receptors here all came from a young woman in good health.

This clonotype appeared many times. The CDR3, as DNA: TGTGCCACCAGTGATCCCCGGGACGAACGTGGGGCCCAGTACTTC. Translating it yields CATSDPRDERGAQYF. The chain carries TRBV24-1 and TRBJ2-5, with D perhaps TRBD1 or TRBD2 (5 bases each). The CDR3 consists of 15 residues. Per germline, CDR1 KGHDR and CDR2 SFDVKD. V was shortened by 3 bases and J by 9 bases, with 19 bases between the two germline ends.

Only a few counts were recorded for this clonotype. The chain is built from TRBV20-1 and TRBJ1-1, with D perhaps TRBD1 (6 bases). V gave up 0 bases and J gave up 6 bases, with 8 bases separating them. This CDR3 is built from 12 residues. Germline V CDR1 and CDR2: DFQATT, SNEGSKA (reference sequence). This CDR3 is CSARDEGAEAFF. CDR3 nucleotide sequence: TGCAGTGCTAGAGATGAGGGGGCTGAAGCTTTCTTT.

This clonotype was counted a few times. CDR3 amino acids: CASSLALAGIPLSYNEQFF. CDR3 coding DNA: TGTGCCAGCAGCTTAGCGCTAGCGGGTATACCACTCTCCTACAATGAGCAGTTCTTC. The rearrangement uses TRBV7-6 and TRBJ2-1; 8 nucleotides match TRBD2. The CDR3 length is 19 residues. The germline CDR1 and CDR2 sequences are SGHVS and FNYEAQ. Losses at the gene ends were 0 bases for V and 0 bases for J; bases not matched to a gene: 10.

This clonotype was recorded at least ten times. This chain connects TRBV29-1 to TRBJ2-7; D ambiguous. CDR1 is SQVTM and CDR2 is ANQGSEA in the germline V gene. Trimming left V 3 bases short and J 5 bases short, with 14 bases between. The CDR3 covers 13 residues. The CDR3 region has the DNA TGCAGCGTTGAGAGGTCCACTCCTAACGAGCAGTACTTC. It codes for CSVERSTPNEQYF.